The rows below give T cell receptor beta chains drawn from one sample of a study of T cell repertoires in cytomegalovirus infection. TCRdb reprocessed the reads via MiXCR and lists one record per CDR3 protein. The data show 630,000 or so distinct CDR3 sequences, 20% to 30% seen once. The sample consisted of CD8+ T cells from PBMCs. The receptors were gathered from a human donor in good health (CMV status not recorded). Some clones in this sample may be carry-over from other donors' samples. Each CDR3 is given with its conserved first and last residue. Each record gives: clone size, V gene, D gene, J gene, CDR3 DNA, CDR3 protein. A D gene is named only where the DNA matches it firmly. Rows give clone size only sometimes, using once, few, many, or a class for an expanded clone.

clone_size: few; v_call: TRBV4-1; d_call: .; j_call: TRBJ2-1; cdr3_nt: TGCGCCAGCAGCTGGGTGTACAATGAGCAGTTCTTC; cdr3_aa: CASSWVYNEQFF
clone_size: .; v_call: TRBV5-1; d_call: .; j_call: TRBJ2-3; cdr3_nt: TGCGCCAGCAGATACGTCGGGGGCCCGAGCACAGATACGCAGTATTTT; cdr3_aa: CASRYVGGPSTDTQYF
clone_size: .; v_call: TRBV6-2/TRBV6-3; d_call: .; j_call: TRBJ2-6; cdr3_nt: TGTGCCAGCAGCCTCGTAGGGCGGATTCGCTCTGGGGCCAACGTCCTGACTTTC; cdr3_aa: CASSLVGRIRSGANVLTF
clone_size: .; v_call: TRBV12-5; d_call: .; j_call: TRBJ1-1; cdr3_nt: TGTGCTAGTGGTTTGGTACGAGGGCGCGACACTGAAGCTTTCTTT; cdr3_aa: CASGLVRGRDTEAFF
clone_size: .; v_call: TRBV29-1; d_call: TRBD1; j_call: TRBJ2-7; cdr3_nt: TGCAGCGTTGTCCCGGGACAGGGCCGCGAGCAGTACTTC; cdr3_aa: CSVVPGQGREQYF
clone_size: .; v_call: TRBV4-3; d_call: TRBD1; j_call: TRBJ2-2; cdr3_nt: TGCGCCAGCAGCCCCACAGGGGGGACCGGGGAGCTGTTTTTT; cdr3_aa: CASSPTGGTGELFF
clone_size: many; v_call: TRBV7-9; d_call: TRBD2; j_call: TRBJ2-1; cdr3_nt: TGTGCCAGCAGCCAATCAGGACTAGCCGGTTGGAAATACAATGAGCAGTTCTTC; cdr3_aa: CASSQSGLAGWKYNEQFF
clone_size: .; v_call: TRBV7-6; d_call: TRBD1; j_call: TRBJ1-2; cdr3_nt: TGTGCCCGCAGCTCAGAGATCTCCAGACAGGGACCCTACGGCTACACCTTC; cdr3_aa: CARSSEISRQGPYGYTF
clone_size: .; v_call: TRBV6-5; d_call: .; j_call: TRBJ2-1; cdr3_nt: TGTGCCAGCAGTTACTCGGGGCTATCCTACAATGAGCAGTTCTTC; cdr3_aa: CASSYSGLSYNEQFF
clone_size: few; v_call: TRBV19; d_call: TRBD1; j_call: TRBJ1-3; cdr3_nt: TGTGCCAGTAGACGGACAGGGGGTAAATCTGGAAACACCATATATTTT; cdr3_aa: CASRRTGGKSGNTIYF
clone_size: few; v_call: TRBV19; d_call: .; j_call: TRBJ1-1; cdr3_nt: TGTGCCAGTAGTGTGACCACTGAAGCTTTCTTT; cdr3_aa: CASSVTTEAFF
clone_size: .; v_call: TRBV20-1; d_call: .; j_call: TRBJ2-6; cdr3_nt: TGCAGTGCTAGAAACAGGGGAGGTGCTGGGGCCAACGTCCTGACTTTC; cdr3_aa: CSARNRGGAGANVLTF
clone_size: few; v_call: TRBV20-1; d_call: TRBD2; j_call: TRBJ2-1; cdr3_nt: TGCAGTGCTAGAGACCTTAGCGGGGTACCTTACAATGAGCAGTTCTTC; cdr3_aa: CSARDLSGVPYNEQFF
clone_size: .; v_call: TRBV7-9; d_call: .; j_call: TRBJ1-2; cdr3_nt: TGTGCCAGCAGCTTTACAGCTAACTATGGCTACACCTTC; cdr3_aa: CASSFTANYGYTF
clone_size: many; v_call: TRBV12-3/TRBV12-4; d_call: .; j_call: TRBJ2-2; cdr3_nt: TGTGCCAGCAGTTTAGGGACAGAAGCCCGGGAGCTGTTTTTT; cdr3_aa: CASSLGTEARELFF
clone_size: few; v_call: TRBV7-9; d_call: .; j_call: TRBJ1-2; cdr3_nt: TGTGCCAGCAGCCATAACAGGGCGTATGGCTACACCTTC; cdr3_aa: CASSHNRAYGYTF
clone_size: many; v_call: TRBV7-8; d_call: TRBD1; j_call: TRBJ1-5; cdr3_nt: TGTGCCAGCAGCTCCGGACAGGGGAATCAGCCCCAGCATTTT; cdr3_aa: CASSSGQGNQPQHF
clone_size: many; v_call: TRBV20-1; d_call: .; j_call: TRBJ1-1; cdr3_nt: TGCAGTGCCATCCCGGCGGAGAACACTGAAGCTTTCTTT; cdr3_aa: CSAIPAENTEAFF
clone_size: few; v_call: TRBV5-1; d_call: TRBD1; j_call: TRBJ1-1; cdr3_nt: TGCGCCAGCAGCGATGGGACAGGGAACACTGAAGCTTTCTTT; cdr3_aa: CASSDGTGNTEAFF
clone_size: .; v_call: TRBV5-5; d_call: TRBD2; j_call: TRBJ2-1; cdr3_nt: TGTGCCAGCAGCTTGACCGGGGGGTCCCCCAATGAGCAGTTCTTC; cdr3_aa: CASSLTGGSPNEQFF
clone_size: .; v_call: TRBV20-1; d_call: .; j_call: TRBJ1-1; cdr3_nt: TGCAGTGCTAGACCTCTCTCCCAAAATCGGAACACTGAAGCTTTCTTT; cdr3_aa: CSARPLSQNRNTEAFF
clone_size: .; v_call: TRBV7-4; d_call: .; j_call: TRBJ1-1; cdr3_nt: TGTGCCAGCAGCTGGACAGAGGTCCCTAGATACACTGAAGCTTTCTTT; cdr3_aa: CASSWTEVPRYTEAFF